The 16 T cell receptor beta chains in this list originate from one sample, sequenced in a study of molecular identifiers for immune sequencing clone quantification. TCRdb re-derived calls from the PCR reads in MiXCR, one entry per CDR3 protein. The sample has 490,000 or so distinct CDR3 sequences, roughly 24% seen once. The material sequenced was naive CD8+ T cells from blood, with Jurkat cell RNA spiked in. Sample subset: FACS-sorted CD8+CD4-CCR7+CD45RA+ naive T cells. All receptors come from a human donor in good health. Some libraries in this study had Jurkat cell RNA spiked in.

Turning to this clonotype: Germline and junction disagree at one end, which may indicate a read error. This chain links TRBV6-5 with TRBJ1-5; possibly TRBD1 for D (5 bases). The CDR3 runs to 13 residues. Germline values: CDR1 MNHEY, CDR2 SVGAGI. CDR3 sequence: CSSSDSIVQPQHF. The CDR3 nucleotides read TGTTCCAGCAGCGACAGTATTGTTCAGCCCCAGCATTTT.

CDR3 loop: CASSPIAGGPLSYEQYF. In nucleotides, the CDR3 is TGTGCCAGCAGTCCAATAGCGGGAGGGCCGCTATCCTACGAGCAGTACTTC. The gene calls are TRBV28 and TRBJ2-7; 11 nucleotides line up with TRBD2. CDR1 and CDR2 (germline): MDHEN, SYDVKM. V lost 5 bases to trimming and J lost 1 base; unmatched junction nucleotides: 10. CDR3 size: 17 residues.

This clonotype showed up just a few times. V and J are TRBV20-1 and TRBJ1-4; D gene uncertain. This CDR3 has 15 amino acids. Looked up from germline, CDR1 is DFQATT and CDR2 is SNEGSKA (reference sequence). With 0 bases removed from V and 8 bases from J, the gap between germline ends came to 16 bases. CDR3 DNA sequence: TGCAGTGCTAGAGATAGGTCCGGGCTTGGGGAAAAACTGTTTTTT. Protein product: CSARDRSGLGEKLFF.

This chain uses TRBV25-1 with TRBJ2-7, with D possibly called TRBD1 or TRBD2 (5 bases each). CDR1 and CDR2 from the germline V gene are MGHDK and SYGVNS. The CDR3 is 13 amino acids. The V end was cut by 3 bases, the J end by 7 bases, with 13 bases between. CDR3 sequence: CASSEGTSVEQYF. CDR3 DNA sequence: TGTGCCAGCAGTGAGGGGACCAGCGTGGAGCAGTACTTC.

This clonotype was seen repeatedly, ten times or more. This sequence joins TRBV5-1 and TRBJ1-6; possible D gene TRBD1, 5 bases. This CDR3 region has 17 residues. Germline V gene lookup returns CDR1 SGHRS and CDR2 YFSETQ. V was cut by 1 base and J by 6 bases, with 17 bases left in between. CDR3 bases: TGCGCCAGCAGCTTGATGGAACAGGATGGGGGTAATTCACCCCTCCACTTT. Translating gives CASSLMEQDGGNSPLHF.

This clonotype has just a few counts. In DNA, the CDR3 is TGTGCCAGCAGCCGGGGACAGGGGGTAACCACTGAAGCTTTCTTT. Its protein product is CASSRGQGVTTEAFF. This rearrangement joins TRBV7-9 to TRBJ1-1; 11 bases map to TRBD1. CDR1 is SEHNR and CDR2 is FQNEAQ in the germline V gene (reference sequence). The V gene end was trimmed by 5 bases and the J gene end by 4 bases; junction bases not matched to a gene: 6. This CDR3 comprises 15 residues.

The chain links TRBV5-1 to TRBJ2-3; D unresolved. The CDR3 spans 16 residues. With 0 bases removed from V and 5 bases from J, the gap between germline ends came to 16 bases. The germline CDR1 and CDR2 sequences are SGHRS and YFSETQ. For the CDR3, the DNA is TGCGCCAGCAGCTTGGAGGGTCCCCTGTATGGAGATACGCAGTATTTT. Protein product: CASSLEGPLYGDTQYF.

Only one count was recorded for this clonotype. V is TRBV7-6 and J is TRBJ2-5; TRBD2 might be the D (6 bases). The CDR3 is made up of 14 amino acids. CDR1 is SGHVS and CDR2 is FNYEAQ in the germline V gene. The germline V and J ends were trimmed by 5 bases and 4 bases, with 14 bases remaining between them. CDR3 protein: CASSAEGGGETQYF. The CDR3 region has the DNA TGTGCCAGCAGCGCGGAGGGCGGCGGAGAGACCCAGTACTTC.

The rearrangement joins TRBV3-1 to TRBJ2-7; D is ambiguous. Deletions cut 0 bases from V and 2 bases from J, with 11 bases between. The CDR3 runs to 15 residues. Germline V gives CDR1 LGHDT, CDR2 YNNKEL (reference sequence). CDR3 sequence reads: CASSQDWGGAYEQYF. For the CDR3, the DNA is TGTGCCAGCAGCCAAGATTGGGGTGGGGCCTACGAGCAGTACTTC.

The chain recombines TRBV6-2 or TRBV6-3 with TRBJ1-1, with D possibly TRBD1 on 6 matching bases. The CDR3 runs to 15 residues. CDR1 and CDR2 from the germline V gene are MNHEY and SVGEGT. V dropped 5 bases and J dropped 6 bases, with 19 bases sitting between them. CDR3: CASSKTLYRDPEAFF. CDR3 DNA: TGTGCCAGCAGTAAAACCTTATACAGGGACCCTGAAGCTTTCTTT.

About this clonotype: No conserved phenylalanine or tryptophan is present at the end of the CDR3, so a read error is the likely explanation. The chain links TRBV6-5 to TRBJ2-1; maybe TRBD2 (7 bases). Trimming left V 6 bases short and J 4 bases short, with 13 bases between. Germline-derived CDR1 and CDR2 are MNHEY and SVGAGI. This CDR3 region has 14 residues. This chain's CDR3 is CASRVGGLYNEQFS. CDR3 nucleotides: TGTGCCAGCAGGGTCGGGGGGCTATACAATGAGCAGTTCTCC.

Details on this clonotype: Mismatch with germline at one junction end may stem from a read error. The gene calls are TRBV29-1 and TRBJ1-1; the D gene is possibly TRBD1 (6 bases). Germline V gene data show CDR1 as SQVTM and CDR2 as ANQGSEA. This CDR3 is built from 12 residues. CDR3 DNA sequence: TGCAGCGTTGACAGTTGGGACACTGAAGCTCTCTTT. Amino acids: CSVDSWDTEALF. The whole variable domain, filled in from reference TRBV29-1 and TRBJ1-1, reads SAVISQKPSRDICQRGTSLTIQCQVDSQVTMMFWYRQQPGQSLTLIATANQGSEATYESGFVIDKFPISRPNLTFSTLTVSNMSPEDSSIYLCSVDSWDTEALFGQGTRLTVV.

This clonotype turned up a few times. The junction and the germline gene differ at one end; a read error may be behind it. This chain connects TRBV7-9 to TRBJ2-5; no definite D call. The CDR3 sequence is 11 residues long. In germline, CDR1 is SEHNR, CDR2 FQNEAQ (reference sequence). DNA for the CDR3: TGTGCCGGCAGCCCATACGAGACCCAGTACTTC. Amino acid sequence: CAGSPYETQYF.

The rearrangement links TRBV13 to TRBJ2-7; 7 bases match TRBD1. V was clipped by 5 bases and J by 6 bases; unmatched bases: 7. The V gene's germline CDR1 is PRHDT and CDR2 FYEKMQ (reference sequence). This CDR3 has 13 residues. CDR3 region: CASSDRVLREQYF. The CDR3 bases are TGTGCCAGCAGCGACAGGGTTTTGCGCGAGCAGTACTTC.

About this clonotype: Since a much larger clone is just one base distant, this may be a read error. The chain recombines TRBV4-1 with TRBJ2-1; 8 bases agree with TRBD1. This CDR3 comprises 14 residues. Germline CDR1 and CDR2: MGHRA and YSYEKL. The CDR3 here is CASVDRENRGEQFF. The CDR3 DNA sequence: TGTGCCAGCGTGGACAGGGAAAATAGGGGTGAGCAGTTCTTC.

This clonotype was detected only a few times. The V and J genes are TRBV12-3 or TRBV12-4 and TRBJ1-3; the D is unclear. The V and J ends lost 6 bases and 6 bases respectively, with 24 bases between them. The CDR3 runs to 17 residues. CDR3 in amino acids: CASRPPMMGVEKNTIYF. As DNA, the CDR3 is TGTGCCAGCAGACCTCCCATGATGGGAGTAGAGAAAAACACCATATATTTT.